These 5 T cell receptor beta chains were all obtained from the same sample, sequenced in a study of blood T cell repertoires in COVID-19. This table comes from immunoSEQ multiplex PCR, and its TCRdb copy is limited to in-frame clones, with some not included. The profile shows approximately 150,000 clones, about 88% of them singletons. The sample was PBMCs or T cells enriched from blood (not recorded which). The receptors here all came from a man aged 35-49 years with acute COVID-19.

The CDR3, as DNA: TGTGCCAGCAGCGTAGTACCGCCGGGAGGGCCCAATGAGCAGTTCTTC. As protein: CASSVVPPGGPNEQFF. V is TRBV9 and J is TRBJ2-1; TRBD2 matches 8 bases. The CDR3 contains 16 residues. After removal of 0 bases from V and 6 bases from J, the junction contained 8 bases not matched to a gene. Germline V gene sequence: CDR1 SGDLS, CDR2 YYNGEE.

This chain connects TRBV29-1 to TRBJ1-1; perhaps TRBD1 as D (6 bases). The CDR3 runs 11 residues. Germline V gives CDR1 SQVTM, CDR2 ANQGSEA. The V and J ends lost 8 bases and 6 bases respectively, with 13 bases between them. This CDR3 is CSYREVAEAFF. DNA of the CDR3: TGCAGCTACAGGGAAGTAGCTGAAGCTTTCTTT.

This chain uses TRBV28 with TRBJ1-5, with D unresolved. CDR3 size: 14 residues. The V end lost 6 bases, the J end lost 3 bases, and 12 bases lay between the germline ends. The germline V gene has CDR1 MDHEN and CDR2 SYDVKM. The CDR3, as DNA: TGTGCCAGCAGATATGACACGTCCAATCAGCCCCAGCATTTT. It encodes CASRYDTSNQPQHF. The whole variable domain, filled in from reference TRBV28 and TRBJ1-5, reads DVKVTQSSRYLVKRTGEKVFLECVQDMDHENMFWYRQDPGLGLRLIYFSYDVKMKEKGDIPEGYSVSREKKERFSLILESASTNQTSMYLCASRYDTSNQPQHFGDGTRLSIL.

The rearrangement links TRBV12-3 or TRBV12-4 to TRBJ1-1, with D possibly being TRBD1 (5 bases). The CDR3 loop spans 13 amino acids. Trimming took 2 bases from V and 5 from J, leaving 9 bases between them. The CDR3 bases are TGTGCCAGCAGTTTATCAGGGAGGACTGAAGCTTTCTTT. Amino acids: CASSLSGRTEAFF.

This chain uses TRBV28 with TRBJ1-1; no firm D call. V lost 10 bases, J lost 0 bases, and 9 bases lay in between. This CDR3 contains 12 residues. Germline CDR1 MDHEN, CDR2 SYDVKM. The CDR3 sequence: CATIPMNTEAFF. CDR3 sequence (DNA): TGTGCCACCATTCCTATGAACACTGAAGCTTTCTTT.